The 18 T cell receptor beta chains presented below share a single source sample, sequenced in a study of cytomegalovirus exposure and HLA in healthy donors. Use of 60 Vbeta and 13 Jbeta primers characterized the PCR. Some clones are missing from TCRdb's copy, which holds only in-frame ones; the method was immunoSEQ multiplex PCR. The table shows roughly 110,000 clones, with about 70% occurring only once. The sample comprised PBMCs. The receptors come from a woman under 40 in good health and CMV-seronegative.

This chain uses TRBV30 with TRBJ2-2; tentatively, D is TRBD1 (5 bases). V lost 0 bases and J 6 bases, leaving 20 bases between the germline ends. The germline V gene encodes CDR1 GTSNPN and CDR2 SVGIG (reference sequence). There are 17 residues in the CDR3. The CDR3 DNA reads TGTGCCTGGAGTGTACTTCTGAGACAGCAAGGGTCCGGGGAGCTGTTTTTT. This encodes CAWSVLLRQQGSGELFF.

This clone was counted a single time. The chain recombines TRBV7-6 with TRBJ2-3, with D possibly TRBD1 on 6 matching bases. Trimming left V 4 bases short and J 1 base short, with 12 bases between. Germline lookup yields CDR1 SGHVS and CDR2 FNYEAQ. This CDR3 has 15 amino acids. DNA for the CDR3: TGTGCCAGCAGCTCCCAGGGGCCAGGCACAGATACGCAGTATTTT. Translating gives CASSSQGPGTDTQYF.

The chain links TRBV18 to TRBJ1-1; 9 bases match TRBD1. V trimming: 3 bases; J trimming: 1 base; junction bases outside the gene matches: 6. The CDR3 consists of 16 residues. CDR1 and CDR2 from the germline V gene are KGHSH and LQKENI. The CDR3 reads CASSPPRDRANTEAFF. In DNA, the CDR3 is TGTGCCAGCTCACCCCCACGGGACAGGGCGAACACTGAAGCTTTCTTT.

The chain has TRBV9 and TRBJ1-6, with 10 bases lining up with TRBD1. There are 15 residues in the CDR3. V lost 4 bases, J lost 6 bases, and 4 bases stayed unmatched. CDR1 SGDLS and CDR2 YYNGEE come from the germline V gene. Here the CDR3 DNA reads TGTGCCAGCAGCAGGACAGGGGGGAGTAATTCACCCCTCCACTTT. It codes for CASSRTGGSNSPLHF.

The genes are TRBV6-1 and TRBJ1-2; tentatively, D is TRBD1 (6 bases). V lost 4 bases, J lost 4 bases, and 16 bases lay in between. Germline V CDR1 and CDR2: MNHNS, SASEGT. This CDR3 region has 15 residues. The CDR3 DNA sequence: TGTGCCAGCAGTGCGGTGAACAGGGACCCCTATGGCTACACCTTC. Translation: CASSAVNRDPYGYTF.

CDR3 sequence reads: CASLGLAAYYEQYF. The CDR3 nucleotides are TGTGCCAGCTTGGGACTAGCGGCTTACTACGAGCAGTACTTC. The genes are TRBV6-1 and TRBJ2-7; TRBD2 aligns across 11 bases. CDR1 and CDR2 from the germline V gene are MNHNS and SASEGT. V shed 8 bases, J shed 3 bases, and the junction held 6 bases outside the gene matches. The CDR3 contains 14 residues.

This clone has just a few counts. The chain carries TRBV11-3 and TRBJ2-5; D perhaps matches TRBD1 (6 bases). Trimming shortened V by 3 bases and J by 3 bases, and 8 bases separated the two germline ends. CDR3 length equals 13 residues. Germline CDR1 and CDR2: SGHNT and YENEEA. CDR3 region: CASSFDRKETQYF. CDR3 nucleotide sequence: TGTGCCAGCAGCTTTGACAGGAAAGAGACCCAGTACTTC. The variable domain in full, with the rest retrieved from reference TRBV11-3 and TRBJ2-5, is EAGVVQSPRYKIIEKKQPVAFWCNPISGHNTLYWYLQNLGQGPELLIRYENEEAVDDSQLPKDRFSAERLKGVDSTLKIQPAELGDSAVYLCASSFDRKETQYFGPGTRLLVL.

This chain uses TRBV30 with TRBJ1-4; the D gene is possibly TRBD1 (5 bases). Trimming stripped 3 bases from V and 11 bases from J, with 16 bases between. The germline gives CDR1 GTSNPN, CDR2 SVGIG (reference sequence). The CDR3 covers 13 residues. The CDR3 protein is CAWSGGPAEKLFF. The CDR3 DNA sequence: TGTGCCTGGAGCGGGGGACCGGCCGAGAAACTGTTTTTT.

This chain joins TRBV7-6 and TRBJ2-5; no clear D. V lost 5 bases, J lost 3 bases, and 16 bases lay in between. Germline V gene lookup returns CDR1 SGHVS and CDR2 FNYEAQ. The CDR3 is made up of 15 amino acids. The CDR3, as DNA: TGTGCCAGCAGCCCCAATTTGTTCCAGGAAGAGACCCAGTACTTC. Encoded protein: CASSPNLFQEETQYF.

The chain is built from TRBV6-1 and TRBJ2-3, with TRBD2 matching over 7 bases. Trimming cost V 9 bases and J 2 bases; bases outside gene matches: 11. The V gene's germline CDR1 is MNHNS and CDR2 SASEGT. The CDR3 is made up of 15 amino acids. The CDR3 sequence: CASPPGLSSTDTQYF. The DNA of the CDR3 is TGTGCCAGTCCCCCGGGACTAAGTTCCACAGATACGCAGTATTTT.

V is TRBV27 and J is TRBJ1-1, with D possibly matching TRBD1 (6 bases). The CDR3 is 17 residues long. CDR1 and CDR2 (germline): MNHEY, SMNVEV (reference sequence). Trimming left V 5 bases short and J 0 bases short, with 19 bases between. The DNA for the CDR3 is TGTGCCAGCAGTCCACTACAGGGAAGAGGGATGAACACTGAAGCTTTCTTT. Encoded protein: CASSPLQGRGMNTEAFF.

V usage is TRBV2 and J usage is TRBJ2-3; 7 nucleotides line up with TRBD2. The CDR3 contains 15 residues. V lost 4 bases, J lost 4 bases, and 8 bases stayed unmatched. Germline V gene lookup returns CDR1 SNHLY and CDR2 FYNNEI. Here the CDR3 reads CASSVAGVLADTQYF. The CDR3 DNA sequence: TGTGCCAGCAGTGTTGCGGGAGTTTTGGCAGATACGCAGTATTTT.

The rearrangement links TRBV19 to TRBJ1-4; no reliable D call. Trimming left V 5 bases short and J 5 bases short, with 6 bases between. CDR1 is LNHDA and CDR2 is SQIVND in the germline V gene (reference sequence). The CDR3 covers 12 residues. CDR3: CASSPSNEKLFF. The CDR3 coding sequence is TGTGCCAGTAGTCCGTCGAATGAAAAACTGTTTTTT.

J is TRBJ2-2 and V is TRBV11-2; the match to TRBD1 covers 7 bases. The CDR3 runs to 15 residues. In germline, CDR1 is SGHAT, CDR2 FQNNGV. V gave up 2 bases and J gave up 4 bases; unmatched junction bases: 4. The CDR3 sequence: CASSLLDRVTGELFF. CDR3 sequence (DNA): TGTGCCAGCAGCTTACTCGACAGGGTCACCGGGGAGCTGTTTTTT.

The chain uses TRBV11-2 and TRBJ2-7; 8 bases are shared with TRBD2. CDR1 is SGHAT and CDR2 is FQNNGV in the germline V gene. V shed 7 bases and J 7 bases; nucleotides not matched to a gene: 6. The CDR3 is 12 residues long. The chain's CDR3 is CASTGGAGEQYF. CDR3 DNA: TGTGCCAGCACCGGGGGGGCCGGTGAGCAGTACTTC. The variable domain in full, with the rest retrieved from reference TRBV11-2 and TRBJ2-7, is EAGVAQSPRYKIIEKRQSVAFWCNPISGHATLYWYQQILGQGPKLLIQFQNNGVVDDSQLPKDRFSAERLKGVDSTLKIQPAKLEDSAVYLCASTGGAGEQYFGPGTRLTVT.

This rearrangement joins TRBV7-6 to TRBJ1-5; no clear D gene. The CDR3 spans 13 residues. Germline loops: CDR1 SGHVS, CDR2 FNYEAQ. V lost 4 bases, J lost 0 bases, and 4 bases lay in between. This CDR3 reads CASSSNSNQPQHF. The CDR3, as DNA: TGTGCCAGCAGCTCTAATAGCAATCAGCCCCAGCATTTT.

This clone was recorded only once. The J gene is TRBJ2-7, the V gene TRBV6-6, with TRBD1 identical over 7 bases. The V segment lost 8 bases and the J segment 3 bases; nucleotides outside the gene matches: 7. Germline values: CDR1 MNHNY, CDR2 SVGAGI (reference sequence). The CDR3 spans 13 residues. The CDR3 is CASGEGQNYEQYF. The CDR3 coding sequence is TGTGCCAGCGGAGAGGGACAGAACTACGAGCAGTACTTC.

This chain connects TRBV4-2 to TRBJ1-5; TRBD1 matches 7 bases. Germline CDR1 is LGHNA and CDR2 is YNFKEQ. V was clipped by 5 bases and J by 3 bases; unmatched bases: 7. The CDR3 totals 15 residues. CDR3: CASSSGTVDNQPQHF. CDR3 nucleotide sequence: TGTGCCAGCAGCTCCGGGACAGTCGACAATCAGCCCCAGCATTTT.